This T cell receptor (gamma chain) was identified during a study of gamma delta lymphoproliferative disorders and STAT genes. Looking at the study overall: Gamma-chain libraries were built from at least 50 ng of genomic DNA with the LymphoTrack Dx TCRG Assay. Delta-chain libraries followed the EuroClonality-NGS standard operating procedure. Study-level points and caveats: Gamma repertoires grouped patients separately from controls; delta repertoires showed no separation.

By frequency in the sample, this clone is medium-sized (0.01 to 0.1%). Its antigen is not identified. TCRdb fed the multiplex PCR reads into CATT to redo clone calling. The sample records approximately 2,600 gamma-chain clones, 10% being singletons. The receptor sequences were amplified from genomic DNA of peripheral blood mononuclear cells. Age- and sex-matched healthy adult donors provided control blood. Sequencing was performed on blood. The clonotype comes from a human donor in good health.

The CDR3 bases are TGTGCCACTACCGTGAATTATTATAAGAAACTCTTT. Protein product: CATTVNYYKKLF. The V gene is TRGV4, the J gene TRGJ1 or TRGJ2. TCRdb records no J gene; here it was assigned by comparing the DNA to germline. Germline trimming cut 10 bases from V and 0 bases from J; bases unmatched to any gene: 6. CDR1 and CDR2 from the germline V gene are EGSTGY and YDSYTSSV. This CDR3 is built from 12 residues.